The rows below give T cell receptor beta chains drawn from one sample of a study of blood T cell repertoires in COVID-19. Clones were read by immunoSEQ multiplex PCR, and TCRdb kept only the in-frame ones, dropping some. The sample carries about 300,000 clones, 87% recorded once. Sequenced sample: PBMCs or T cells enriched from blood (not recorded which). The receptors were sampled from a young woman who had recovered from COVID-19. CDR3s include the opening cysteine and the closing phenylalanine or tryptophan. A D gene is named only where the DNA matches it firmly. Clone size is given for some rows only: seen once, a few or many times, or a class if the clone is expanded.

d_call,j_call,v_call,clone_size,cdr3_nt,cdr3_aa
-,TRBJ1-1,TRBV5-6,-,TGTGCCAGCAGCTTGGGTGTCATGAACACTGAAGCTTTCTTT,CASSLGVMNTEAFF
-,TRBJ1-1,TRBV10-1,-,TGCGCCAGCAGTGAGTCGCAGGGGAGTTACACTGAAGCTTTCTTT,CASSESQGSYTEAFF
TRBD1,TRBJ1-1,TRBV5-1,-,TGCGCCAGCAGACCAGACAGGGGTGCTGAAGCTTTCTTT,CASRPDRGAEAFF
TRBD1,TRBJ1-1,TRBV11-2,-,TGTGCCAGCAGCTTGGGGACAGGGGTTTTGAACACTGAAGCTTTCTTT,CASSLGTGVLNTEAFF
-,TRBJ1-1,TRBV27,-,TGTGCCAGCAGTTTACAGGGAATGAACACTGAAGCTTTCTTT,CASSLQGMNTEAFF
-,TRBJ1-6,TRBV7-2,-,TGTGCCACCTCAGGGGATCAGGGATCACCCCTCCACTTT,CATSGDQGSPLHF
-,TRBJ1-2,TRBV5-1,-,TGCGCCAGCGGAACCACAGGGCTTGGCTATGGCTACACCTTC,CASGTTGLGYGYTF
-,TRBJ2-5,TRBV7-6,-,TGTGCCAGCAGCTTAGCGGCAGGCAGAGAGACCCAGTACTTC,CASSLAAGRETQYF
-,TRBJ1-1,TRBV5-4,-,TGTGCCAGCAGCGGGGGCGGGCGCGGGAACACTGAAGCTTTCTTT,CASSGGGRGNTEAFF
-,TRBJ1-6,TRBV9,-,TGTGCCAGCAGCGCGTGGGGGGAATCGAGCTCCTATAATTCACCCCTCCACTTT,CASSAWGESSSYNSPLHF
-,TRBJ1-1,TRBV6-4,once,TGTGCCAGCCGGGGGACGGCGAACACTGAAGCTTTCTTT,CASRGTANTEAFF
-,TRBJ1-4,TRBV2,-,TGTGCCAGCAGTGAACTAGTGCCGACAGGTGAAAAACTGTTTTTT,CASSELVPTGEKLFF
-,TRBJ2-2,TRBV4-3,-,TGCGCCAGCAGCCAAGATAGAGTCGGGGAGCTGTTTTTT,CASSQDRVGELFF
-,TRBJ2-3,TRBV2,-,TGTGCCAGCACCCCAAAGGTGGCGGGGAGCACAGATACGCAGTATTTT,CASTPKVAGSTDTQYF
-,TRBJ1-1,TRBV6-5,-,TGTGCCAGCAGTACCTCAGGAGGTACAGCTTTCTTT,CASSTSGGTAFF
-,TRBJ2-2,TRBV11-2,-,TGTGCCAGCAGCCCGGGACAGAACACCGGGGAGCTGTTTTTT,CASSPGQNTGELFF
TRBD1,TRBJ2-3,TRBV24-1,-,TGTGCCACCAGTGATCCCGGGACAGGGGGCATAGATACGCAGTATTTT,CATSDPGTGGIDTQYF
-,TRBJ2-2,TRBV30,-,TGTGCCTGGGGCCAGGCGAACACCGGGGAGCTGTTTTTT,CAWGQANTGELFF
-,TRBJ2-2,TRBV27,-,TGTGCCAGCAGTCCACGGACAGTGTCCGGGGAGCTGTTTTTT,CASSPRTVSGELFF
-,TRBJ2-2,TRBV18,-,TGTGCCAGCTCACGAGCGGTCCACAACACCGGGGAGCTGTTTTTT,CASSRAVHNTGELFF
TRBD1,TRBJ1-2,TRBV7-9,-,TGTGCCAGCAGCCTGGGACAGGGGTATGGCTACACCTTC,CASSLGQGYGYTF
-,TRBJ1-2,TRBV19,-,TGTGCCAGTAGTGCCCGGGGGAATGATAACTATGGCTACACCTTC,CASSARGNDNYGYTF
TRBD1,TRBJ2-7,TRBV5-1,once,TGCGCCAGCAGCTACGGACAGGGGCCGAGGGGCGAGCAGTACTTC,CASSYGQGPRGEQYF
TRBD1,TRBJ1-1,TRBV4-1,-,TGCGCCAGCAGCCTCCAGGGGGGCCTGAACACTGAAGCTTTCTTT,CASSLQGGLNTEAFF
TRBD2,TRBJ2-1,TRBV12-5,-,TGTGCTAGTGGTTTAGGGCGGGGGGGTTCCTACAATGAGCAGTTCTTC,CASGLGRGGSYNEQFF
-,TRBJ2-4,TRBV6-6,-,TGTGCCAGCATCAGTTCAGCCAAAAACATTCAGTACTTC,CASISSAKNIQYF
TRBD2,TRBJ2-3,TRBV10-2,-,TGCGCCAGCAGCCTAGCGGGGGGCACAGATACGCAGTATTTT,CASSLAGGTDTQYF
TRBD1,TRBJ1-2,TRBV30,once,TGTGCCTGGAGCCCAGGGGACAGGGTGACGGGGATGCATGGCTACACCTTC,CAWSPGDRVTGMHGYTF
TRBD1,TRBJ1-3,TRBV19,-,TGTGCCAGTAGCCACCGGACAGGGGAATATTTT,CASSHRTGEYF
TRBD1,TRBJ2-5,TRBV27,-,TGTGCCAGCAGTTTATTAAGGACAGGGTTTAAGGCCCAGTACTTC,CASSLLRTGFKAQYF
TRBD1,TRBJ2-6,TRBV6-1,-,TGTGCCAGCAGTGGGACAGGGGGAATTGGGGCCAACGTCCTGACTTTC,CASSGTGGIGANVLTF
-,TRBJ1-1,TRBV7-8,-,TGTGCCAGCAGCTTAGCGGGGGGGACGAGGGAGCGGACTGAAGCTTTCTTT,CASSLAGGTRERTEAFF
-,TRBJ2-7,TRBV3-1/TRBV3-2,-,TGTGCCAGCAGCCAAGGGAGGGGTTACGAGCAGTACTTC,CASSQGRGYEQYF
TRBD1,TRBJ1-3,TRBV5-4,-,TGTGCCAGCAGCTTACAGGGGGTGGGAGGAAACACCATATATTTT,CASSLQGVGGNTIYF
TRBD1,TRBJ1-4,TRBV7-9,-,TGTGCCAGCAGCTTTGGGACAGGGAATGAAAAACTGTTTTTT,CASSFGTGNEKLFF
TRBD1,TRBJ1-5,TRBV3-1/TRBV3-2,-,TGTGCCAGCAGCCCAGGGGGGATGGTTAATCAGCCCCAGCATTTT,CASSPGGMVNQPQHF
TRBD1,TRBJ2-1,TRBV5-1,-,TGCGCCAGCAGCTGGGGGGACAGGGTCCAACTGCTCGATGAGCAGTTCTTC,CASSWGDRVQLLDEQFF
TRBD1,TRBJ1-5,TRBV19,-,TGTGCCAGTAGTATAGTCCAGTACAGGGGGCTCAATCAGCCCCAGCATTTT,CASSIVQYRGLNQPQHF
TRBD2,TRBJ2-7,TRBV27,-,TGTGCCAGCAGTTTCCTAGCGGGGACCTACGAGCAGTACTTC,CASSFLAGTYEQYF
TRBD1,TRBJ1-6,TRBV30,-,TGTGCCTGGAGTACGGGACAGGATTCACCCCTCCACTTT,CAWSTGQDSPLHF
TRBD1,TRBJ1-3,TRBV30,-,TGTGCCTGGATCCCAAGCGGGACAGGGGGCAGAGGCACCATATATTTT,CAWIPSGTGGRGTIYF
-,TRBJ1-6,TRBV7-2,-,TGTGCCAGCAGCCCCCGCGGGGGCGGCTCACCCCTCCACTTT,CASSPRGGGSPLHF
-,TRBJ2-7,TRBV19,-,TGTGCCACCAGTAATCAGTACGAGCAGTACTTC,CATSNQYEQYF
-,TRBJ1-3,TRBV30,-,TGTGCCTGGAGTCTGCGGGCCTCGAGCTCTGGAAACACCATATATTTT,CAWSLRASSSGNTIYF
TRBD1,TRBJ2-1,TRBV11-1,-,TGTGCCAGCAGCCCGGGACAGCACTACAATGAGCAGTTCTTC,CASSPGQHYNEQFF
TRBD1,TRBJ1-5,TRBV30,-,TGTGCCTGGGGGACAGGGGTCAATCAGCCCCAGCATTTT,CAWGTGVNQPQHF
TRBD1,TRBJ1-2,TRBV20-1,few,TGCAGTGCTAGTCCCCCGGGACAGGGTGGTGGCTACACCTTC,CSASPPGQGGGYTF
TRBD1,TRBJ1-2,TRBV18,once,TGTGCCAGCTCACCATTTTGGGACAGCTATGGCTACACCTTC,CASSPFWDSYGYTF
TRBD1,TRBJ2-1,TRBV7-6,-,TGTGCCAGCAGCCACCCGACAGGGACAAACAATGAGCAGTTCTTC,CASSHPTGTNNEQFF
TRBD1,TRBJ2-5,TRBV2,-,TGTGCCAGCAGTGGACAGGGAGAGACCCAGTACTTC,CASSGQGETQYF
-,TRBJ1-2,TRBV18,-,TGTGCCAGCTCATCTACGGACAGCATTGCTAACTATGGCTACACCTTC,CASSSTDSIANYGYTF
TRBD1,TRBJ1-2,TRBV2,few,TGTGCCAGCAGTAGTAGACAGGGGGCAAGTGGCTACACCTTC,CASSSRQGASGYTF
-,TRBJ1-1,TRBV7-3,-,TGTGCCAGCAGCTCAATGGGCCACGACACTGAAGCTTTCTTT,CASSSMGHDTEAFF